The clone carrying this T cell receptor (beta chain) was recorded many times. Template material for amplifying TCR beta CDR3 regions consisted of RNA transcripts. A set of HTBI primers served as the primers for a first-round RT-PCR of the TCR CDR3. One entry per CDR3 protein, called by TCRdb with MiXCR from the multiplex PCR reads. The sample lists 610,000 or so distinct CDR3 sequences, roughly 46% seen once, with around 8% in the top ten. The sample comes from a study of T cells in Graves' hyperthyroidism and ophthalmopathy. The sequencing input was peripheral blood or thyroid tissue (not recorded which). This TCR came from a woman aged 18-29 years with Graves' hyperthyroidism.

The CDR3 nucleotides are TGTGCCAGTAGCCAACAGGGGGCCCACTATGGCTACACCTTC. Amino acids: CASSQQGAHYGYTF. The chain is built from TRBV19 and TRBJ1-2; TRBD1 agrees at 9 bases. CDR1 and CDR2 from the germline V gene are LNHDA and SQIVND (reference sequence). V lost 6 bases, J lost 3 bases, and 5 bases stayed unmatched. CDR3 size: 14 residues.